The rows below give T cell receptor beta chains drawn from one sample of a study of T cell responses to AZD1222 COVID-19 vaccine. The assay was immunoSEQ multiplex PCR, and TCRdb's table has in-frame clones only and misses some. Among roughly 30,000 clones listed, about nine tenths were seen once. Sequenced material: peripheral blood, taken on day 0 of AZD1222 vaccination. The receptors stem from an adult in good health. The CDR3 runs from the conserved cysteine through the conserved F or W. D genes are given only for firm matches. Clone sizes are given selectively: once, few, many, or a class where the clone is expanded.

D: NA
J: TRBJ2-5
V: TRBV5-1
size: NA
DNA: TGCGCCACGAGTCCGGGAGTATTCCGAGAGACCCAGTACTTC
CDR3: CATSPGVFRETQYF

D: TRBD2
J: TRBJ2-1
V: TRBV9
size: NA
DNA: TGTGCCAGCAGCGCCTTACGTATGGCGGGAGAGAATGAGCAGTTCTTC
CDR3: CASSALRMAGENEQFF

D: TRBD2
J: TRBJ2-7
V: TRBV28
size: NA
DNA: TGTGCCAGCAGTTTCCTAGCGGGAATAGACGAGCAGTACTTC
CDR3: CASSFLAGIDEQYF

D: TRBD2
J: TRBJ2-1
V: TRBV5-1
size: NA
DNA: TGCGCCAGCAGCCTGACTAGCGGGAGGGCCGGAGAGCAGTTCTTC
CDR3: CASSLTSGRAGEQFF

D: TRBD1
J: TRBJ1-4
V: TRBV4-1
size: few
DNA: TGCGCCAGCAGCCAAACCCATTTCGACAGGGCAACTAATGAAAAACTGTTTTTT
CDR3: CASSQTHFDRATNEKLFF

D: NA
J: TRBJ1-2
V: TRBV6-5
size: NA
DNA: TGTGCCAGCAGAGATACAGCCTCCTATGGCTACACCTTC
CDR3: CASRDTASYGYTF

D: NA
J: TRBJ1-5
V: TRBV5-6
size: NA
DNA: TGTGCCAGCAGCTCCCGGGACACCGGATCGAGACAGCCCCAGCATTTT
CDR3: CASSSRDTGSRQPQHF

D: NA
J: TRBJ2-1
V: TRBV5-1
size: NA
DNA: TGCGCCAGCAGCTTGGGGCTTAGCTCCTACAATGAGCAGTTCTTC
CDR3: CASSLGLSSYNEQFF

D: NA
J: TRBJ2-1
V: TRBV7-3
size: once
DNA: TGTGCCAGCAGCTTATGGCAGGGTGGAGGGAATGAGCAGTTCTTC
CDR3: CASSLWQGGGNEQFF

D: NA
J: TRBJ1-2
V: TRBV6-5
size: NA
DNA: TGTGCCAGCTTTGGGGTGCGGGGTGGTGGCTACACCTTC
CDR3: CASFGVRGGGYTF

D: NA
J: TRBJ1-2
V: TRBV20-1
size: NA
DNA: TGCAGTGCCAGGGGCTATGGCTACACCTTC
CDR3: CSARGYGYTF

D: NA
J: TRBJ2-1
V: TRBV6-5
size: NA
DNA: TGTGCCAGCAGTCCGACTGGCGGGGTCAATGAGCAGTTCTTC
CDR3: CASSPTGGVNEQFF

D: TRBD1
J: TRBJ1-2
V: TRBV7-9
size: NA
DNA: TGTGCCAGCAGTAAAAACAGGGGGGTGGCCCCTAACTATGGCTACACCTTC
CDR3: CASSKNRGVAPNYGYTF

D: TRBD2
J: TRBJ2-1
V: TRBV9
size: NA
DNA: TGTGCCAGCAGCGTAGGAGGTAGCGGGGGCGGGGATGAGCAGTTCTTC
CDR3: CASSVGGSGGGDEQFF

D: NA
J: TRBJ2-1
V: TRBV2
size: NA
DNA: TGTGCCACCTCCGGAGCTGGTGAGCAGTTCTTC
CDR3: CATSGAGEQFF

D: NA
J: TRBJ2-7
V: TRBV7-9
size: NA
DNA: TGTGCCAGCAGCTTAGGCGGACAGTCCTACGAGCAGTACTTC
CDR3: CASSLGGQSYEQYF

D: NA
J: TRBJ2-7
V: TRBV6-1
size: NA
DNA: TGTGCCAGCAGCGGGAAGGGGTTACCCTACGAGCAGTACTTC
CDR3: CASSGKGLPYEQYF

D: NA
J: TRBJ2-3
V: TRBV3-1/TRBV3-2
size: NA
DNA: TGTGCCAGCAGCCGAGACGTCCCCGGTACGCAGTATTTT
CDR3: CASSRDVPGTQYF

D: TRBD1
J: TRBJ1-5
V: TRBV6-5
size: NA
DNA: TGTGCCAGCAGACTTCGGACAGGGACGGATCAGCCCCAGCATTTT
CDR3: CASRLRTGTDQPQHF

D: TRBD2
J: TRBJ2-7
V: TRBV4-3
size: NA
DNA: TGCGCCAGCAGCCAAGATCTGGTAGCGGGAGGCTTTTACGAGCAGTACTTC
CDR3: CASSQDLVAGGFYEQYF

D: TRBD1
J: TRBJ1-2
V: TRBV29-1
size: NA
DNA: TGCAGCGTTAGTGGACAGGGGAGTGGCTACACCTTC
CDR3: CSVSGQGSGYTF

D: TRBD1
J: TRBJ2-1
V: TRBV6-5
size: NA
DNA: TGTGCCAGCACGGGGGACAGGGTGTACAATGAGCAGTTCTTC
CDR3: CASTGDRVYNEQFF

D: NA
J: TRBJ2-7
V: TRBV27
size: NA
DNA: TGTGCCAGCAGTTTATCAATGTCGGCCGAGCAGTACTTC
CDR3: CASSLSMSAEQYF

D: TRBD1
J: TRBJ2-3
V: TRBV5-1
size: few
DNA: TGCGCCAGCAGCTTGGTAGGGACAGGGTCCGGGAGTGATACGCAGTATTTT
CDR3: CASSLVGTGSGSDTQYF

D: NA
J: TRBJ2-7
V: TRBV2
size: NA
DNA: TGTGCCAGCAGTCGAGAGTACGAGCAGTACTTC
CDR3: CASSREYEQYF

D: NA
J: TRBJ2-1
V: TRBV5-1
size: NA
DNA: TGCGCCAGCAGCTTGTACTACGGGGCCTCCTACAATGAGCAGTTCTTC
CDR3: CASSLYYGASYNEQFF

D: TRBD2
J: TRBJ2-7
V: TRBV5-1
size: once
DNA: TGCGCCAGCAGCTCCCCACGACTAGCGGGAACCAGCGAGCAGTACTTC
CDR3: CASSSPRLAGTSEQYF

D: NA
J: TRBJ1-3
V: TRBV19
size: NA
DNA: TGTGCCAGTAGTATTGGGCAGGGCTTCGCTGGAAACACCATATATTTT
CDR3: CASSIGQGFAGNTIYF

D: NA
J: TRBJ1-4
V: TRBV10-3
size: NA
DNA: TGTGCCACCCGCTTGTCCGGTGAAAAACTGTTTTTT
CDR3: CATRLSGEKLFF

D: TRBD2
J: TRBJ2-7
V: TRBV28
size: NA
DNA: TGTGCCAGCACCACGGGGTTGGTACTAGCGAGCTCCTACGAGCAGTACTTC
CDR3: CASTTGLVLASSYEQYF

D: NA
J: TRBJ1-2
V: TRBV11-2
size: NA
DNA: TGTGCCAGCAGCTTAGACCGGGGGGCGGTTGGCTACACCTTC
CDR3: CASSLDRGAVGYTF

D: NA
J: TRBJ1-5
V: TRBV12-5
size: NA
DNA: TGTGCTAGTGGTTTGGTACCGCCAGGGCATCAGCCCCAGCATTTT
CDR3: CASGLVPPGHQPQHF

D: NA
J: TRBJ2-7
V: TRBV6-1
size: NA
DNA: TGTGCCAGCAGTGATAGGGACCGAACCTACGAGCAGTACTTC
CDR3: CASSDRDRTYEQYF

D: NA
J: TRBJ1-1
V: TRBV7-3
size: NA
DNA: TGTGCCAGCAGCTCCGGACAGAGATGGAGTGAAGCTTTCTTT
CDR3: CASSSGQRWSEAFF

D: TRBD1
J: TRBJ2-4
V: TRBV28
size: NA
DNA: TGTGCCAGCAGTGTGGGGGACAGTATAGGGGCCAAAAACATTCAGTACTTC
CDR3: CASSVGDSIGAKNIQYF

D: NA
J: TRBJ1-1
V: TRBV19
size: NA
DNA: TGTGCCAGTAGTCGCCCTCTTGATACTGAAGCTTTCTTT
CDR3: CASSRPLDTEAFF

D: NA
J: TRBJ2-7
V: TRBV6-5
size: NA
DNA: TGTGCCTCCCAGAGAGGGGTAAGCTCCTACGAGCAGTACTTC
CDR3: CASQRGVSSYEQYF

D: NA
J: TRBJ2-3
V: TRBV11-2
size: NA
DNA: TGTGCCAGCAGCTCATGGCCCCCCACAGATACGCAGTATTTT
CDR3: CASSSWPPTDTQYF

D: NA
J: TRBJ2-1
V: TRBV7-9
size: once
DNA: TGTGCCAGCAGCAGAACCGGGATCTCCTACAATGAGCAGTTCTTC
CDR3: CASSRTGISYNEQFF

D: TRBD2
J: TRBJ2-7
V: TRBV10-1
size: NA
DNA: TGCGCCAGCAGTGAGGGGACTAGCGCCGGTTCAGCGGGCGAGCAGTACTTC
CDR3: CASSEGTSAGSAGEQYF

D: NA
J: TRBJ2-5
V: TRBV10-3
size: NA
DNA: TGTGCCATCTCGGAGGGGGCCATGGAGACCCAGTACTTC
CDR3: CAISEGAMETQYF

D: TRBD2
J: TRBJ2-5
V: TRBV24-1
size: NA
DNA: TGTGCCACCAGTAGTAGCGGGAGGGCGGAAGAGACCCAGTACTTC
CDR3: CATSSSGRAEETQYF

D: NA
J: TRBJ2-7
V: TRBV7-2
size: NA
DNA: TGTGCCAGCAGCTCCGCCAATTTCTACGAGCAGTACTTC
CDR3: CASSSANFYEQYF

D: TRBD1
J: TRBJ1-5
V: TRBV6-5
size: NA
DNA: TGTGCCAGCAGAGGGACAGGGGGTAATCAGCCCCAGCATTTT
CDR3: CASRGTGGNQPQHF

D: NA
J: TRBJ2-1
V: TRBV7-8
size: once
DNA: TGTGCCAGCAGCTTAGGGGGGCGGGGACTAGAGCAGTTCTTC
CDR3: CASSLGGRGLEQFF

D: NA
J: TRBJ2-7
V: TRBV29-1
size: NA
DNA: TGCAGCGCTGGGTGGGGGAGGTACGAGCAGTACTTC
CDR3: CSAGWGRYEQYF

D: NA
J: TRBJ2-2
V: TRBV4-3
size: NA
DNA: TGCGCCAGCAGCCAAAGGAACTGGGCATCCACCGGGGAGCTGTTTTTT
CDR3: CASSQRNWASTGELFF

D: NA
J: TRBJ1-5
V: TRBV10-3
size: NA
DNA: TGTGCCATCAGTGACGGGGGAAAGGCTCAGCCCCAGCATTTT
CDR3: CAISDGGKAQPQHF

D: TRBD2
J: TRBJ2-7
V: TRBV4-2
size: NA
DNA: TGTGCCAGCAGCCAGAACCTAGCGGGCAATACCTACGAGCAGTACTTC
CDR3: CASSQNLAGNTYEQYF

D: NA
J: TRBJ1-2
V: TRBV7-2
size: NA
DNA: TGTGCCAGCAGCCTGACAGCCGGCTACACCTTC
CDR3: CASSLTAGYTF

D: TRBD1
J: TRBJ1-4
V: TRBV27
size: NA
DNA: TGTGCCAGCAGTCTTTTTCAGGGGGGAGCTGAAAAACTGTTTTTT
CDR3: CASSLFQGGAEKLFF

D: NA
J: TRBJ2-7
V: TRBV7-2
size: NA
DNA: TGTGCCAGCAGAAGGGAGGAATTCTACGAGCAGTACTTC
CDR3: CASRREEFYEQYF

D: NA
J: TRBJ2-1
V: TRBV14
size: NA
DNA: TGTGCCAGCAGCCAACTGACACGAATCAATGAGCAGTTCTTC
CDR3: CASSQLTRINEQFF

D: TRBD1
J: TRBJ2-7
V: TRBV27
size: NA
DNA: TGTGCCAGCAGTTCCAAAACCGGGACAGGCGATTACGAGCAGTACTTC
CDR3: CASSSKTGTGDYEQYF

D: NA
J: TRBJ2-5
V: TRBV7-9
size: NA
DNA: TGTGCCAGCAGCCCCACCGGGACTTGGGGCCAAGAGACCCAGTACTTC
CDR3: CASSPTGTWGQETQYF

D: NA
J: TRBJ1-2
V: TRBV21-1
size: NA
DNA: TGTGCCAGCAGCCGGCGGCCAGGGGAGTTCGGCTACACCTTC
CDR3: CASSRRPGEFGYTF

D: NA
J: TRBJ2-7
V: TRBV2
size: once
DNA: TGTGCCAGCAGTGAAGGAAAGCAGTACTTC
CDR3: CASSEGKQYF

D: TRBD2
J: TRBJ2-7
V: TRBV5-1
size: NA
DNA: TGCGCCAGCAGCTTGGGAGGTTTGACTAGCGGTTCCTACGAGCAGTACTTC
CDR3: CASSLGGLTSGSYEQYF

D: NA
J: TRBJ2-7
V: TRBV27
size: NA
DNA: TGTGCCAGCAGTTTAGCTGCGGGACACTCCTACGAGCAGTACTTC
CDR3: CASSLAAGHSYEQYF

D: TRBD1
J: TRBJ1-4
V: TRBV2
size: once
DNA: TGTGCCAGCAATAGACTCAGGGGGGATGAAAAACTGTTTTTT
CDR3: CASNRLRGDEKLFF